These T cell receptor beta chains were read from a single sample in a study of Graves' ophthalmopathy and Graves' hyperthyroidism. TCRdb fed the multiplex PCR reads into MiXCR, producing one record per CDR3 protein. Of more than 40,000 distinct CDR3 sequences detected, 50% to 65% appear once; the ten largest clones hold under 30%. What was sequenced was peripheral blood. The receptors originated from an adult man with Graves' ophthalmopathy. CDR3s include the opening cysteine and the closing phenylalanine or tryptophan. Fields, in order: V gene, CDR3 protein.

TRBV7-6 | CASSQTGSGEQYF
TRBV20-1 | CSASSGYNSPLHF
TRBV10-1 | CASSDRPGLGGEQFF
TRBV11-2 | CASSLGGASGYNEQFF
TRBV5-1 | CASSQAGLIIYEQYF
TRBV24-1 | CATSDLSDTGELFF
TRBV7-3 | CASRRVSTGELFF
TRBV10-1 | CASSEFSRGTGELFF
TRBV5-1 | CASSLRSGSPDTQYF
TRBV28 | CASTVGSYSNQPQHF
TRBV6-4 | CASSDSGTTGELFF
TRBV24-1 | CATSDPRRYNEQFF
TRBV12-3/TRBV12-4 | CASSDSFYEQYF
TRBV7-8 | CASSFRSTNYGYTF
TRBV6-6 | CASSYGLARSTDTQYF
TRBV10-3 | CAISEGLAGVNEQFF
TRBV19 | CASSILQGPTTNEKLFF
TRBV20-1 | CSARESSDTEAFF
TRBV20-1 | CSAPGKVWGHGYTF
TRBV29-1 | CSVSGPHSNEQYF